This paragraph reports one T cell receptor (beta chain). This entry comes from a study of blood T cell repertoires in COVID-19. The table came from immunoSEQ multiplex PCR; TCRdb's copy has only in-frame clones and leaves some out. Seen here are roughly 170,000 clones, 60% to 85% observed once, and the top ten hold approximately 7.6%. Per the germline V gene, CDR1 is SNHLY and CDR2 is FYNNEI. The V end was cut by 4 bases, the J end by 9 bases, with 13 bases between. The CDR3 has 13 amino acids. Material: peripheral blood. The chain combines TRBV2 with TRBJ2-1; the D is unclear. The clonotype was recovered from a woman aged 55-75 years with COVID-19, enrolled during active disease. The CDR3 sequence is CASSGLQVGEQFF. For the CDR3, the DNA is TGTGCCAGCAGTGGGCTTCAAGTTGGTGAGCAGTTCTTC.